Given below is one T cell receptor (beta chain) in context. The CDR3 runs to 13 residues. Trimming cost V 5 bases and J 4 bases; bases outside gene matches: 3. The germline CDR1 and CDR2 sequences are SGHTA and FQGTGA. Only in-frame clones appear in the TCRdb table, and some are missing; sequencing was by immunoSEQ multiplex PCR. The sample includes 95,000 to 110,000 clones, around nine tenths of them seen just once. This specimen belongs to a study of blood T cell repertoires in COVID-19. Study-wide context: Italy, Spain and the United States were the sources of the convalescent and acute COVID-19 samples.

The sequenced material came from peripheral blood. The chain links TRBV7-3 to TRBJ2-3; 7 bases map to TRBD2. This clonotype was obtained from a human donor in a cohort sampled during active COVID-19. This chain's CDR3 is CASSRTSSDTQYF. Here the CDR3 DNA reads TGTGCCAGCAGCCGGACTAGTTCAGATACGCAGTATTTT.